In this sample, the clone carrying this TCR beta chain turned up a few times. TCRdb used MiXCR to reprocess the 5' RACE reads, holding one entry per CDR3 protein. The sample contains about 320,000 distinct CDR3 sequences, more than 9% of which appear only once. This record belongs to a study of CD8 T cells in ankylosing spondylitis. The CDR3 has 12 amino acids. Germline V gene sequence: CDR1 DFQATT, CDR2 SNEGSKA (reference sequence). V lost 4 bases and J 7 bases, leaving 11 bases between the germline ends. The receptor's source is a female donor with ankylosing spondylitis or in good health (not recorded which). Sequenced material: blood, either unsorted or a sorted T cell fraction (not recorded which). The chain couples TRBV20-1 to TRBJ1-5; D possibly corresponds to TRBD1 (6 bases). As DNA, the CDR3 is TGCAGTGCTATAGGGGGTGGGCAGCCCCAGCATTTT. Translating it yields CSAIGGGQPQHF.